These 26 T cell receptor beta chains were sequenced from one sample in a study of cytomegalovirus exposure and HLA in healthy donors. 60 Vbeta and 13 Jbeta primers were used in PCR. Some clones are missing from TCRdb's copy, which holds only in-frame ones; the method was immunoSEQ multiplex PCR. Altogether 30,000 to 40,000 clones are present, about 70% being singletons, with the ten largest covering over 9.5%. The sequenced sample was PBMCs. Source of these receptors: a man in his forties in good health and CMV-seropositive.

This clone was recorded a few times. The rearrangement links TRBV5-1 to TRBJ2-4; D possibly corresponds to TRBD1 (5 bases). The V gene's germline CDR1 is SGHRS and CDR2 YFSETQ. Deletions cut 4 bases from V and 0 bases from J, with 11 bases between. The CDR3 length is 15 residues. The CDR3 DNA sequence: TGCGCCAGCAGCGTTGGACAACTAGCCAAAAACATTCAGTACTTC. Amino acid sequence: CASSVGQLAKNIQYF.

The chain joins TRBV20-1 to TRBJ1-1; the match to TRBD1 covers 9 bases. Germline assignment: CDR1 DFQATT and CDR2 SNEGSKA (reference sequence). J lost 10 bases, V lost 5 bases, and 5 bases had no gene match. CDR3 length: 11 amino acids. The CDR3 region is CSAVDRGAAFF. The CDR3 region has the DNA TGCAGTGCTGTTGACAGGGGGGCAGCTTTCTTT.

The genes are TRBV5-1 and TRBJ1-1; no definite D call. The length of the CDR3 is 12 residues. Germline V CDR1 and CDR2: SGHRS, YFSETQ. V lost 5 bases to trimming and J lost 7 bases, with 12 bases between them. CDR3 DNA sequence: TGCGCCAGCAGTCCCGGTCCGAGTGAAGCTTTCTTT. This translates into CASSPGPSEAFF.

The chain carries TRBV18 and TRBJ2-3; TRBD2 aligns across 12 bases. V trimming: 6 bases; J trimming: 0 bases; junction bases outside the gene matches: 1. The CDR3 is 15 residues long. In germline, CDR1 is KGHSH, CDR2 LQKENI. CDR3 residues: CASSGLAGSTDTQYF. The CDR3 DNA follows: TGTGCCAGCTCCGGACTAGCGGGGAGCACAGATACGCAGTATTTT.

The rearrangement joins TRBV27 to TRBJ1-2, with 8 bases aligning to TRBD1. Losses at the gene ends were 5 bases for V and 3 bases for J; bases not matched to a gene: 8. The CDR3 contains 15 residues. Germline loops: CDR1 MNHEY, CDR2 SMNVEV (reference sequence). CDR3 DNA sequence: TGTGCCAGCAGTCCCAGGGACAGGCTCTACTATGGCTACACCTTC. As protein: CASSPRDRLYYGYTF.

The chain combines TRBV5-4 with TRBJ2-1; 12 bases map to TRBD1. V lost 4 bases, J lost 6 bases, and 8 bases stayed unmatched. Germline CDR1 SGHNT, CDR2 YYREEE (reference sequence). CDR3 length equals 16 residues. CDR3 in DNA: TGTGCCAGCAGCAGGCCGGGACAGGGGGCCGTCAATGAGCAGTTCTTC. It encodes CASSRPGQGAVNEQFF.

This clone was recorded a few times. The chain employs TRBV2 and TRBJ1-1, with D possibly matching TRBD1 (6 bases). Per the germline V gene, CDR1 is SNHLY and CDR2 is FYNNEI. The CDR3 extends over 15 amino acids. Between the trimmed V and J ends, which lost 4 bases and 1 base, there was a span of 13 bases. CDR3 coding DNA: TGTGCCAGCAGTGGGACCGGGACAACGAACACTGAAGCTTTCTTT. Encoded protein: CASSGTGTTNTEAFF.

Written as DNA, the CDR3 is TGTGCCTGGAGCTCTCGTCCAAGCGGGGGGACCGCTAGGGAGCAGTTCTTC. It translates to CAWSSRPSGGTAREQFF. The genes are TRBV30 and TRBJ2-1; 9 nucleotides align to TRBD2. This CDR3 has 17 amino acids. The germline gives CDR1 GTSNPN, CDR2 SVGIG (reference sequence). V gave up 3 bases and J gave up 10 bases; unmatched junction bases: 19.

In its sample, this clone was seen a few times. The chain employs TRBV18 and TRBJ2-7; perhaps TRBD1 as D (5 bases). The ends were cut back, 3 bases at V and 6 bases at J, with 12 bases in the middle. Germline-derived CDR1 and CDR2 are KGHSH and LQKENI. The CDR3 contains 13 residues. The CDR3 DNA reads TGTGCCAGCTCACCTACTTCAGGGCGCGAGCAGTACTTC. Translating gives CASSPTSGREQYF.

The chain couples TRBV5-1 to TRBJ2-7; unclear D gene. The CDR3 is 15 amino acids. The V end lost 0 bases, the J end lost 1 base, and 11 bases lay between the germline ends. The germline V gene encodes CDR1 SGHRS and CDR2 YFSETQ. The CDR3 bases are TGCGCCAGCAGCTTGGCGAGGTCTTTTTCCTACGAGCAGTACTTC. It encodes CASSLARSFSYEQYF.

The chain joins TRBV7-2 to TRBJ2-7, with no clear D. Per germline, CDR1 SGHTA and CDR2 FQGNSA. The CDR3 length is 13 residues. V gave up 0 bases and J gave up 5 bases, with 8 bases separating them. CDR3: CASSLAPPDEQYF. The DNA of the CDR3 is TGTGCCAGCAGCTTAGCTCCCCCGGACGAGCAGTACTTC. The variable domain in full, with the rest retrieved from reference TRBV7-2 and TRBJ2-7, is GAGVSQSPSNKVTEKGKDVELRCDPISGHTALYWYRQSLGQGLEFLIYFQGNSAPDKSGLPSDRFSAERTGGSVSTLTIQRTQQEDSAVYLCASSLAPPDEQYFGPGTRLTVT.

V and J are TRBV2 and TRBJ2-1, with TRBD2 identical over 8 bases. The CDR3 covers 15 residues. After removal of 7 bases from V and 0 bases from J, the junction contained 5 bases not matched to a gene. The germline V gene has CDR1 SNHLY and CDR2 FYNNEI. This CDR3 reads CASKVAGSSYNEQFF. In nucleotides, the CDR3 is TGTGCCAGCAAAGTAGCGGGGAGCTCCTACAATGAGCAGTTCTTC.

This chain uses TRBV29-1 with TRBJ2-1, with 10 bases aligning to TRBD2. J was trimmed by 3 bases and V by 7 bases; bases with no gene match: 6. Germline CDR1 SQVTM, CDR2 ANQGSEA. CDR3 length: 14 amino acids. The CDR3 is CSDLKRGGYNEQFF. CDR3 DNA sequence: TGCAGCGATCTTAAGCGGGGGGGCTACAATGAGCAGTTCTTC.

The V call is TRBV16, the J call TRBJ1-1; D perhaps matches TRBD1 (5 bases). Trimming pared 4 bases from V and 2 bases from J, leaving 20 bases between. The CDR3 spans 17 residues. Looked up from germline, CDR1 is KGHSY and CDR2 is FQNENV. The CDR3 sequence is CASSRLPGGVINTEAFF. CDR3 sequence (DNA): TGTGCCAGCAGCCGTCTCCCGGGGGGGGTAATTAACACTGAAGCTTTCTTT.

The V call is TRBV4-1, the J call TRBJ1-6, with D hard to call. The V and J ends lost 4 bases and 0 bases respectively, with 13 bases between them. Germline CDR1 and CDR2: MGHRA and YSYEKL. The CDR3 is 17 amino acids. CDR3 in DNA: TGCGCCAGCAGCCGTATTGCCGGGAGCTCCTATAATTCACCCCTCCACTTT. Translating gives CASSRIAGSSYNSPLHF.

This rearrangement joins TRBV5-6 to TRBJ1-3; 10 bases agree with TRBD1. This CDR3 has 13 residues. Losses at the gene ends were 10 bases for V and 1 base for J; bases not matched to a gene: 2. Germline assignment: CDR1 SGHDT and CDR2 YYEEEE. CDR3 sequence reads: CAAGQGSGNTIYF. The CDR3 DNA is TGTGCCGCGGGACAGGGGTCTGGAAACACCATATATTTT.

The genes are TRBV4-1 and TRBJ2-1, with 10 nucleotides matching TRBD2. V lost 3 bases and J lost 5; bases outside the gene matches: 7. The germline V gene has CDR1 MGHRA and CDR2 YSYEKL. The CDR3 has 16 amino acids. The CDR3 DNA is TGCGCCAGCAGCCAGACCCCTAGCGGGGGAAACAATGAGCAGTTCTTC. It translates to CASSQTPSGGNNEQFF.

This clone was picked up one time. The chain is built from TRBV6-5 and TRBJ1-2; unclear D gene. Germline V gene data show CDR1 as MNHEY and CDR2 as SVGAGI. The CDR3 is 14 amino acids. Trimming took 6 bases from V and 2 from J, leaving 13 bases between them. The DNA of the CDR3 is TGTGCCAGCAGCCCCCCCGGAGACAACTATGGCTACACCTTC. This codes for CASSPPGDNYGYTF.

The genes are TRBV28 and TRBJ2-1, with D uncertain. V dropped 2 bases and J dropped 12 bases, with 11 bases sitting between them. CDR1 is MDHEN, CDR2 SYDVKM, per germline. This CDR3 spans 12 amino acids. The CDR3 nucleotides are TGTGCCAGCAGTTTAACATCCCTTTGGCAGTTCTTC. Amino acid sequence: CASSLTSLWQFF.

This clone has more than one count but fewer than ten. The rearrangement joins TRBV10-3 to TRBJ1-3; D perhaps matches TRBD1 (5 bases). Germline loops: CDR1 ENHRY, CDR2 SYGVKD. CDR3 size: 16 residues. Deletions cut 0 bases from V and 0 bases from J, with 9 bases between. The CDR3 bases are TGTGCCATCAGTGAGTCTTGGGGCCTCTCTGGAAACACCATATATTTT. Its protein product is CAISESWGLSGNTIYF.

CDR3 residues: CASSRDRVKDQPQHF. The DNA for the CDR3 is TGTGCCAGTAGCAGGGACAGGGTGAAGGATCAGCCCCAGCATTTT. The rearrangement links TRBV19 to TRBJ1-5; 9 nucleotides align to TRBD1. Trimming removed 6 bases from V and 5 bases from J; junction bases left unmatched: 8. There are 15 residues in the CDR3. Per the germline V gene, CDR1 is LNHDA and CDR2 is SQIVND (reference sequence).

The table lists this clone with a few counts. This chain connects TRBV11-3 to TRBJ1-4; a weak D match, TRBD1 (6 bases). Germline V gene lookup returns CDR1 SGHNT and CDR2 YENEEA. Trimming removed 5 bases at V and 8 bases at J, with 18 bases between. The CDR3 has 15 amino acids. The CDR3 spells CASSIVSRGGEKLFF. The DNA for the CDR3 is TGTGCCAGCAGCATTGTGTCCAGGGGCGGAGAAAAACTGTTTTTT.

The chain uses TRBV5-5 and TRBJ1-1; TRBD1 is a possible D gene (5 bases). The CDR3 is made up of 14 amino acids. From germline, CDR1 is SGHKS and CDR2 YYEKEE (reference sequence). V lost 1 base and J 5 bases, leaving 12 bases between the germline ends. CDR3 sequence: CASSLYQGLTEAFF. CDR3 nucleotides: TGTGCCAGCAGCTTGTACCAGGGTCTAACTGAAGCTTTCTTT. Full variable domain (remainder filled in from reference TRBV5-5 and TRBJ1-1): DAGVTQSPTHLIKTRGQQVTLRCSPISGHKSVSWYQQVLGQGPQFIFQYYEKEERGRGNFPDRFSARQFPNYSSELNVNALLLGDSALYLCASSLYQGLTEAFFGQGTRLTVV.

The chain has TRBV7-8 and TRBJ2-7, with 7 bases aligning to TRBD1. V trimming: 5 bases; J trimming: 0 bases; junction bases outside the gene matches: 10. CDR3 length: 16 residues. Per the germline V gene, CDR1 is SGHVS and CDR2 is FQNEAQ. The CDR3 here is CASSAADRSGSYEQYF. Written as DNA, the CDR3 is TGTGCCAGCAGCGCCGCGGACAGGTCGGGCTCCTACGAGCAGTACTTC.

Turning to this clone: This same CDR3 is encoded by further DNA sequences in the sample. Here the CDR3 reads CASSLADRGFTGELFF. Here the CDR3 DNA reads TGCGCCAGCAGCTTGGCGGACAGGGGGTTCACCGGGGAGCTGTTTTTT. The chain carries TRBV5-1 and TRBJ2-2, with 10 bases matching TRBD1. J was trimmed by 4 bases and V by 0 bases; bases with no gene match: 3. Germline values: CDR1 SGHRS, CDR2 YFSETQ. There are 16 residues in the CDR3.

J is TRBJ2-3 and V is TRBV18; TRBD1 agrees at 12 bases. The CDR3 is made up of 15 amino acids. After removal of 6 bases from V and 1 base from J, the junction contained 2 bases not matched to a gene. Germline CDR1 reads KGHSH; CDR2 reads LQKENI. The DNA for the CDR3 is TGTGCCAGCTCCTGGGACAGGGGGCGCACAGATACGCAGTATTTT. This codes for CASSWDRGRTDTQYF.